These T cell receptor beta chains were read from a single sample in a study of cytomegalovirus exposure and HLA in healthy donors. Clones were sequenced by immunoSEQ multiplex PCR, and TCRdb holds only the in-frame ones, with some missing. The sample holds 180,000 or so clones; about 86% are singletons and the top ten take 1.4%. Sequencing was carried out using PBMCs. The source of these receptors is a woman aged 25 to 45 in good health and CMV-seronegative. Both conserved end residues are part of each CDR3. Each record gives: CDR3 protein, V gene.

CASSFTGTSGINEQFF | TRBV5-1
CASTQTSGGFGETQYF | TRBV2
CASRLGQLLYEQYF | TRBV2
CASSLGSGQRGNQPQHF | TRBV5-6
CASSVAGGAPSTDTQYF | TRBV9
CASSSGTDGYTF | TRBV7-9
CASSPWGQGPPPNNSPLHF | TRBV7-6
CASRGGITATNEKLFF | TRBV27
CASSHISGGTDTQYF | TRBV4-1
CASSLLFSSLQHF | TRBV5-6
CASSGTFGTGELFF | TRBV9
CASSELDRVLSYEQYF | TRBV6-1